This is a list of T cell receptor beta chains from one sample in a study of CD8 T cells in ankylosing spondylitis. TCRdb redid the calling of the 5' RACE reads with MiXCR, one entry per CDR3 protein. The sample carries about 220,000 distinct CDR3 sequences, about 18% recorded once. The material sequenced was blood, either unsorted or a sorted T cell fraction (not recorded which). The receptors stem from a male donor with ankylosing spondylitis. Each CDR3 is given with its conserved first and last residue. D genes are given only for firm matches. Not all rows give a size; the values are once, few, many and, for expanded clones, a class.

TRBJ2-5,13,NA,NA,TRBV29-1,CSVLTPARETQYF,TGCAGCGTCCTTACACCCGCCCGAGAGACCCAGTACTTC
TRBJ2-1,16,NA,TRBD2,TRBV19,CASSIVGLAVYNEQFF,TGTGCCAGTAGTATTGTGGGACTAGCGGTCTACAATGAGCAGTTCTTC
TRBJ2-2,13,NA,NA,TRBV12-3/TRBV12-4,CANRGRNTGELFF,TGTGCCAACCGGGGACGAAACACCGGGGAGCTGTTTTTT
TRBJ2-1,13,NA,NA,TRBV11-2,CASSLGLWGEQFF,TGTGCCAGCAGCCTGGGTTTATGGGGTGAGCAGTTCTTC
TRBJ2-1,17,NA,TRBD2,TRBV27,CASSLSGLAGIYNEQFF,TGTGCCAGCAGTTTATCGGGACTAGCGGGAATATACAATGAGCAGTTCTTC
TRBJ2-3,15,NA,NA,TRBV9,CASSTHSASTDTQYF,TGTGCCAGCAGCACACATAGCGCCAGCACAGATACGCAGTATTTT
TRBJ2-1,15,NA,TRBD2,TRBV9,CASSVSGRIDVEQFF,TGTGCCAGCAGCGTTAGCGGGAGAATCGATGTAGAGCAGTTCTTC
TRBJ1-4,15,NA,TRBD1,TRBV20-1,CSARDWDRGSEKLFF,TGCAGTGCTAGAGATTGGGACAGGGGGAGTGAAAAACTGTTTTTT
TRBJ1-5,15,NA,NA,TRBV6-1,CASSPESGVRQPQHF,TGTGCCAGCAGTCCGGAGAGTGGGGTCCGCCAGCCCCAGCATTTT
TRBJ2-2,16,few,NA,TRBV12-3/TRBV12-4,CASSLEWGANTGELFF,TGTGCCAGCAGTTTAGAATGGGGCGCGAACACCGGGGAGCTGTTTTTT
TRBJ2-7,15,few,NA,TRBV4-1,CASSHRDSLSYEQYF,TGCGCCAGCAGCCACCGGGACTCACTCTCCTACGAGCAGTACTTC
TRBJ2-1,16,few,NA,TRBV5-6,CASSLEQAASYNEQFF,TGTGCCAGCAGCTTGGAGCAAGCGGCGTCCTACAATGAGCAGTTCTTC
TRBJ2-2,14,NA,NA,TRBV4-1,CASSQAGVTGELFF,TGCGCCAGCAGCCAAGCCGGGGTCACCGGGGAGCTGTTTTTT
TRBJ2-6,18,few,NA,TRBV15,CATSRDPGPHSGANVLTF,TGTGCCACCAGCAGAGACCCAGGGCCTCACTCTGGGGCCAACGTCCTGACTTTC
TRBJ2-3,14,many,NA,TRBV15,CATSREEGTDTQYF,TGTGCCACCAGCAGAGAGGAGGGAACAGATACGCAGTATTTT
TRBJ1-2,17,NA,NA,TRBV14,CASSQRRTGEPGYGYTF,TGTGCCAGCAGCCAGAGAAGGACCGGAGAGCCGGGCTATGGCTACACCTTC
TRBJ2-7,16,few,NA,TRBV5-5,CASSSDIGSLSYEQYF,TGTGCCAGCAGCTCGGACATCGGGTCCCTCTCCTACGAGCAGTACTTC
TRBJ1-1,11,NA,NA,TRBV4-1,CASSQDGELFF,TGCGCCAGCAGCCAAGATGGGGAGCTTTTCTTT
TRBJ1-1,14,NA,TRBD1,TRBV19,CASSKTGDVTEAFF,TGTGCCAGTAGTAAAACAGGGGACGTGACTGAAGCTTTCTTT
TRBJ2-1,12,NA,NA,TRBV7-8,CASSQPLNEQFF,TGTGCCAGCAGCCAACCCCTAAATGAGCAGTTCTTC
TRBJ1-6,15,few,NA,TRBV11-2,CASSLVWGGNSPLHF,TGTGCCAGCAGCTTAGTATGGGGGGGCAATTCACCCCTCCACTTT
TRBJ2-1,16,few,NA,TRBV24-1,CATTRGAGESYNEQFF,TGTGCCACCACCCGGGGGGCGGGGGAATCCTACAATGAGCAGTTCTTC
TRBJ2-3,14,many,NA,TRBV7-7,CASSLGTAPDTQYF,TGTGCCAGCAGCTTAGGGACTGCCCCAGATACGCAGTATTTT
TRBJ2-1,18,few,TRBD2,TRBV11-2,CASSTFLSGGAGVVEQFF,TGTGCCAGCAGCACCTTCCTTAGCGGGGGGGCCGGGGTCGTTGAGCAGTTCTTC
TRBJ2-2,16,few,NA,TRBV11-2,CASSLDGRVYTGELFF,TGTGCCAGCAGCTTAGATGGCCGGGTTTACACCGGGGAGCTGTTTTTT
TRBJ1-4,16,few,NA,TRBV4-2,CASSPGRMGGEEKLFF,TGTGCCAGCAGCCCGGGACGGATGGGGGGCGAAGAAAAACTGTTTTTT
TRBJ2-1,16,few,TRBD2,TRBV15,CATSRPSGRVFDEQFF,TGTGCCACCAGCAGACCAAGCGGGAGGGTATTCGATGAGCAGTTCTTC
TRBJ2-2,21,NA,NA,TRBV6-2/TRBV6-3,CASSPSPPYLQGGANTGELFF,TGTGCCAGCAGCCCATCTCCTCCTTACCTCCAGGGCGGGGCGAACACCGGGGAGCTGTTTTTT
TRBJ2-3,18,NA,TRBD2,TRBV27,CASSFTQAGGPPGDTQYF,TGTGCCAGCAGTTTCACTCAAGCGGGAGGGCCGCCAGGAGATACGCAGTATTTT
TRBJ2-5,12,few,NA,TRBV29-1,CSVESVFKTQYF,TGCAGCGTTGAATCCGTTTTTAAGACCCAGTACTTC
TRBJ2-7,15,few,TRBD2,TRBV5-1,CASSLGAGAINEQYF,TGCGCCAGCAGCTTGGGAGCGGGAGCCATTAACGAGCAGTACTTC
TRBJ2-5,16,few,TRBD2,TRBV7-9,CASSIGLGPSQETQYF,TGTGCCAGCAGCATCGGACTAGGGCCCTCGCAAGAGACCCAGTACTTC
TRBJ1-1,13,few,NA,TRBV19,CASSIGGPTEAFF,TGTGCCAGTAGTATTGGAGGGCCCACTGAAGCTTTCTTT
TRBJ2-1,13,few,TRBD1,TRBV5-1,CASIGTVYNEQFF,TGCGCCAGCATCGGGACAGTCTACAATGAGCAGTTCTTC
TRBJ2-7,13,NA,NA,TRBV7-9,CASSFSRIYEQYF,TGTGCCAGCAGCTTCAGTAGAATCTACGAGCAGTACTTC
TRBJ2-1,15,NA,NA,TRBV6-2/TRBV6-3,CASSKLNRDYNEQFF,TGTGCCAGCAGTAAACTGAACAGGGACTACAATGAGCAGTTCTTC
TRBJ2-7,13,many,NA,TRBV7-9,CASSLVGPDEQYF,TGTGCCAGCAGCTTAGTAGGGCCGGACGAGCAGTACTTC
TRBJ2-3,14,few,NA,TRBV5-5,CASSLGVGADTQYF,TGTGCCAGCAGCTTGGGCGTGGGCGCCGATACGCAGTATTTT
TRBJ1-1,13,NA,TRBD1,TRBV5-1,CASSWTGASEAFF,TGCGCCAGCAGCTGGACAGGGGCCTCTGAAGCTTTCTTT
TRBJ1-2,18,few,TRBD1,TRBV5-1,CASSLDLVTGGATNGYTF,TGCGCCAGCAGCTTGGATCTTGTGACAGGGGGCGCTACAAATGGCTACACCTTC
TRBJ1-4,16,NA,NA,TRBV4-1,CASSQVSPQTNEKLFF,TGCGCCAGCAGCCAAGTTTCTCCACAAACTAATGAAAAACTGTTTTTT
TRBJ1-1,13,NA,NA,TRBV7-9,CASRIAWNTEAFF,TGTGCCAGCAGGATCGCATGGAACACTGAAGCTTTCTTT
TRBJ2-1,16,few,TRBD2,TRBV30,CAWSVFGTSAPDEQFF,TGTGCCTGGAGTGTATTCGGGACTAGCGCCCCAGATGAGCAGTTCTTC
TRBJ2-3,16,few,TRBD1,TRBV11-3,CASRPRQGAFTDTQYF,TGTGCCAGCAGGCCCAGACAGGGGGCCTTCACAGATACGCAGTATTTT
TRBJ1-5,13,few,NA,TRBV30,CAWSGNSNQPQHF,TGTGCCTGGAGCGGTAATAGCAATCAGCCCCAGCATTTT
TRBJ2-1,16,NA,NA,TRBV5-4,CASTHSPQSSYNEQFF,TGTGCCAGCACCCACTCCCCCCAAAGCTCCTACAATGAGCAGTTCTTC
TRBJ2-3,11,few,NA,TRBV6-6,CASIAADTQYF,TGTGCCAGCATTGCAGCAGATACGCAGTATTTT